This T cell receptor beta chain was identified in a study of cytomegalovirus exposure and HLA in healthy donors. Primers included in the PCR were 60 Vbeta and 13 Jbeta primers. Libraries were prepared by immunoSEQ multiplex PCR; TCRdb keeps only in-frame clonotypes and omits some of them. In the table there are some 100,000 clones, roughly three quarters of which are singletons. The CDR3 contains 15 residues. The ends lost 0 bases at V and 7 bases at J; junction bases unmatched: 9. CDR1 is SGDLS, CDR2 YYNGEE, per germline. The source is a woman aged 40 to 50 in good health and CMV-seropositive. The rearrangement links TRBV9 to TRBJ2-5; TRBD1 matches at 7 bases. Sequencing used PBMCs. CDR3 DNA sequence: TGTGCCAGCAGCGTAGGAAACCCAGGGGGTGTGACCCAGTACTTC. It specifies CASSVGNPGGVTQYF.